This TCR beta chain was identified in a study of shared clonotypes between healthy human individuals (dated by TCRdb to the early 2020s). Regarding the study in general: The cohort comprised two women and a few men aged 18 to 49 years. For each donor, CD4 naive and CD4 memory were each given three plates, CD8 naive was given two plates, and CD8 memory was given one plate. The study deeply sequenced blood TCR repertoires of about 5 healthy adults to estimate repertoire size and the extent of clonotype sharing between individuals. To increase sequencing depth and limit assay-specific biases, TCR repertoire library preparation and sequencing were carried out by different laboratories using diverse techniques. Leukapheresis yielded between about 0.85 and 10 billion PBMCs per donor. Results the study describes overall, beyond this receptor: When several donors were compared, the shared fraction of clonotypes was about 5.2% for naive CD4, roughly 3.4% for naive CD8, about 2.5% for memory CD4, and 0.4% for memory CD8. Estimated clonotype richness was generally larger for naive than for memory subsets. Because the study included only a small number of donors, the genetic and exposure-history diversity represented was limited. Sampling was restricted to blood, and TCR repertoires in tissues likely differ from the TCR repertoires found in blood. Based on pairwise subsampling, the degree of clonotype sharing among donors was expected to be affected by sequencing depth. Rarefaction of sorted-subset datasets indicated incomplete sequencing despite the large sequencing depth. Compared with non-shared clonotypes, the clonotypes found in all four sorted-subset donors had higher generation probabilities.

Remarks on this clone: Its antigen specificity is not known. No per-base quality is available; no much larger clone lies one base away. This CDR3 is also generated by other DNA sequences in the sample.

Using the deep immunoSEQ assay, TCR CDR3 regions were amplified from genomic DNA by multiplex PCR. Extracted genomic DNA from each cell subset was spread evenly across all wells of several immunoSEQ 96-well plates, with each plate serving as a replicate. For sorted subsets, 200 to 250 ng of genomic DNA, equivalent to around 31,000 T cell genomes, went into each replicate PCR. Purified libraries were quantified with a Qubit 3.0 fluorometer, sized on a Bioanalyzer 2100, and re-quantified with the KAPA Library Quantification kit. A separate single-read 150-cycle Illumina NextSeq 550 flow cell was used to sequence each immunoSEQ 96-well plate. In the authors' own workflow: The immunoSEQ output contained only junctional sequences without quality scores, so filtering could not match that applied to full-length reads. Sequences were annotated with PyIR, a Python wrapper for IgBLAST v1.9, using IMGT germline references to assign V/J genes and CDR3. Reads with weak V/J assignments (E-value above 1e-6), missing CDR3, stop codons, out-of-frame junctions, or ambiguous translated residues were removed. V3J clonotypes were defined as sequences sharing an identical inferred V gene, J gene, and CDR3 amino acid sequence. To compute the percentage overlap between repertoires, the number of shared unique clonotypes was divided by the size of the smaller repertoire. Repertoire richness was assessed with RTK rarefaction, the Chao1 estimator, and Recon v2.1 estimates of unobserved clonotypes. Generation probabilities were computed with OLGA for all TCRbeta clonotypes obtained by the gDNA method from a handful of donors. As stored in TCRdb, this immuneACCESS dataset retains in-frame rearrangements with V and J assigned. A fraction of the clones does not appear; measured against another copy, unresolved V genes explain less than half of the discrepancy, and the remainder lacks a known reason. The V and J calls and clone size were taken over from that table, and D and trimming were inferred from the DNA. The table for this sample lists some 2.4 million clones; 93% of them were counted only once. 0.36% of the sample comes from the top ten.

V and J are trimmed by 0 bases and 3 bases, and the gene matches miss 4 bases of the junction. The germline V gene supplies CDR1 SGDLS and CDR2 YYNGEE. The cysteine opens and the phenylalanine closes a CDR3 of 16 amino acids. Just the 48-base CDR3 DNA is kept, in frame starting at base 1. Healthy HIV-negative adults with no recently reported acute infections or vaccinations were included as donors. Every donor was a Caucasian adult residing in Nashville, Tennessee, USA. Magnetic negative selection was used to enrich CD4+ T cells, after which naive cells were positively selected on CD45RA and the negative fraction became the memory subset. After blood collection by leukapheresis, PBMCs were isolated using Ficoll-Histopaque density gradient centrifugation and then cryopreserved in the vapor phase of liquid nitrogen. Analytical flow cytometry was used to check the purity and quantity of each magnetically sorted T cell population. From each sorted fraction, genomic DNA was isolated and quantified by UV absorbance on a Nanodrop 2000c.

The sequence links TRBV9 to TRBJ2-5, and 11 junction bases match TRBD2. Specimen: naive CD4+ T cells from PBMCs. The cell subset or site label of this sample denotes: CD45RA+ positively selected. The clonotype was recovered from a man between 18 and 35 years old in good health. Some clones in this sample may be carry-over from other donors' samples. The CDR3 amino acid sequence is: CASSVGLAGGEETQYF. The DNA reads TGTGCCAGCAGCGTAGGGCTAGCGGGAGGAGAAGAGACCCAGTACTTC. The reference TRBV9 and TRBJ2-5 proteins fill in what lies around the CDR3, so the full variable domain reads DSGVTQTPKHLITATGQRVTLRCSPRSGDLSVYWYQQSLDQGLQFLIQYYNGEERAKGNILERFSAQQFPDLHSELNLSSLELGDSALYFCASSVGLAGGEETQYFGPGTRLLVL.